The source of this TCR beta chain is a study of T cell repertoires in cytomegalovirus infection (dated by TCRdb to about 2019). As for the study more broadly: The HLA type of each donor mattered for the analysis, because public TCR beta signatures pointed to carriage of CMV infection along with the matching HLA type. Results the study describes overall, beyond this receptor: Carriers of CMV infection plus the relevant HLA type were discriminated by the cumulative frequency of public TCR beta family members in the study cohort and in an independent approximately 360-donor cohort. In the ex vivo response, HLA-C-restricted CMV-specific TCR beta clonotypes were dominant, and in two of eight donors the single most frequent clonotype came from this HLA-C-restricted group.

V was cut back by 6 bases and J by 4 bases, leaving a gap of 18 bases between them. CDR3 length: 15 amino acids, cysteine to phenylalanine. The entry retains the CDR3 DNA only, 45 bases that are in frame from base 1. The CDR1 and CDR2 encoded by the germline V gene (reference sequence) are SEHNR and FQNEAQ. This clonotype was recorded at least ten times. This receptor's antigen is unknown. Within one base of it there is no much larger clone, and no base qualities were kept. The data were produced on an Illumina HiSeq 1500. Through fastp at Q25 and MiXCR, TCRdb rebuilt clones from the public reads, retaining in-frame beta chains. Every entry covers one CDR3 protein and lists the most common genes and DNA from its rows. Across this sample there are around 440,000 distinct CDR3 sequences, with about 10% seen only once. Of the sample, 10% to 13% falls within the top ten clones.

The chain couples TRBV7-9 to TRBJ1-1; perhaps TRBD1 is the D gene, with 5 bases matching. The receptor was derived from a human donor in good health (CMV status not recorded). Some clones in this sample may be carry-over from other donors' samples. The sample comprised PBMCs. This receptor carries the CDR3 CASRGLGGEVTEAFF. The DNA sequence reads TGTGCCAGCAGGGGCCTCGGGGGAGAGGTCACTGAAGCTTTCTTT. Supplemented by the reference TRBV7-9 and TRBJ1-1 proteins around the CDR3, the complete variable domain is DTGVSQNPRHKITKRGQNVTFRCDPISEHNRLYWYRQTLGQGPEFLTYFQNEAQLEKSRLLSDRFSAERPKGSFSTLEIQRTEQGDSAMYLCASRGLGGEVTEAFFGQGTRLTVV.